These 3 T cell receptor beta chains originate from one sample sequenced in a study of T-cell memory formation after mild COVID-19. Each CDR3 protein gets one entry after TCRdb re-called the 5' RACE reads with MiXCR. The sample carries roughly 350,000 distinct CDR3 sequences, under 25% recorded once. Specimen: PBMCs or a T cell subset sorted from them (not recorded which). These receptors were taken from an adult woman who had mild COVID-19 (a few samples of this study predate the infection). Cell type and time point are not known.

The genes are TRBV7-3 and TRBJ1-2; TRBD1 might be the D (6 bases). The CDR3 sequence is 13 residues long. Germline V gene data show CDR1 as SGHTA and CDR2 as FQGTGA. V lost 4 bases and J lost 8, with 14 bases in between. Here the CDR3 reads CASSSDRNHGYTF. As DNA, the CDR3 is TGTGCCAGCAGCTCGGACAGAAATCACGGCTACACCTTC.

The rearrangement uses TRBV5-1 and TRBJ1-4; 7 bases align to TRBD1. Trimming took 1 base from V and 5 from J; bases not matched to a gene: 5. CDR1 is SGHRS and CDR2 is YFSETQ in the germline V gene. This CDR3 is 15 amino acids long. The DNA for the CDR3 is TGCGCCAGCAGCTTGTCCGGGACAGCGAATGAAAAACTGTTTTTT. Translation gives CASSLSGTANEKLFF.

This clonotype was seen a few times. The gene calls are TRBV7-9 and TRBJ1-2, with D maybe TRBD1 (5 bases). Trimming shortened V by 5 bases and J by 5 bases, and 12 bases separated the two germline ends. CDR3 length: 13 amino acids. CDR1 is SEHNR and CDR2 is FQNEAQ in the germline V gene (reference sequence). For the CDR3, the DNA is TGTGCCAGCAGCCCCCAGGGCTCTTATGGCTACACCTTC. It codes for CASSPQGSYGYTF.